This record concerns one TCR beta chain sequence. Its antigen is undetermined. The sample comes from a study of T cell responses to AZD1222 COVID-19 vaccine. Study findings and constraints: Baseline serostatus was positive in only six or seven AZD1222 recipients. Donors were mostly white British, more females; clonal diversity possibly underestimated. The repertoires were collected only after the peak T cell response.

Profiling relied on immunoSEQ multiplex PCR, and the TCRdb table lists in-frame clones only, not all of them. The table includes about 83,000 clones, approximately 88% detected once. This CDR3 region has 11 residues. Trimming removed 6 bases from V and 4 bases from J, with 9 bases in between. CDR1 SQVTM and CDR2 ANQGSEA come from the germline V gene. The rearrangement links TRBV29-1 to TRBJ1-1; D call uncertain. The material sequenced was peripheral blood, taken on day 0 of MenACWY control vaccination. The sequence came from an adult in good health. The CDR3 region has the DNA TGCAGCGTAAATCGGGGCACTGAAGCTTTCTTT. As protein: CSVNRGTEAFF. The full variable domain, its missing parts supplied by reference TRBV29-1 and TRBJ1-1, is SAVISQKPSRDICQRGTSLTIQCQVDSQVTMMFWYRQQPGQSLTLIATANQGSEATYESGFVIDKFPISRPNLTFSTLTVSNMSPEDSSIYLCSVNRGTEAFFGQGTRLTVV.